These T cell receptor beta chains were read from a single sample in a study of human T cells and chemical hapten exposure. Each CDR3 protein gets one entry after TCRdb re-called the RACE reads with MiXCR. The data contain 80,000 to 100,000 distinct CDR3 sequences, about 8.8% of them seen just once; the ten biggest clones take up 2.5% to 3.5%. Material: whole blood. All receptors come from a female donor in good health. Some clones in this sample may be carry-over from other donors' samples. CDR3s include the opening cysteine and the closing phenylalanine or tryptophan. A D gene is named only where the DNA matches it firmly. Part of the rows lack a size; the others show once, few, many or a class for expanded clones.

>NA|TRBJ2-3|NA|TRBV5-4
TGTGCCAGCAGCTTTGGCGGGGATCCCACAGATACGCAGTATTTT
CASSFGGDPTDTQYF
>NA|TRBJ2-6|few|TRBV9
TGTGCCAGCAGCGCAATGTCTTCTGGGACCAACGTCCTGACTTTC
CASSAMSSGTNVLTF
>NA|TRBJ1-5|few|TRBV21-1
TGTGCCAGCAGCAAAGGGGTGGAGGGGCCCCAGGACCAGCCCCAGCATTTT
CASSKGVEGPQDQPQHF
>NA|TRBJ2-1|NA|TRBV28
TGTGCCAGCAGTCCTTTCCAAGCCGAAATTGGGTTCTTC
CASSPFQAEIGFF
>TRBD2|TRBJ2-5|NA|TRBV6-2/TRBV6-3
TGTGCCAGCAGTTACCTAGCGGGAGAGACCCAGTACTTC
CASSYLAGETQYF
>NA|TRBJ2-6|NA|TRBV12-3/TRBV12-4
TGTGCCAGCAGCCCACCGTTTGGTGGGGCCAACGTCCTGACTTTC
CASSPPFGGANVLTF
>TRBD2|TRBJ2-5|few|TRBV12-3/TRBV12-4
TGTGCCAGCGGGGTCCGGGGCGGGGGGCTTCAAGAGACCCAGTACTTC
CASGVRGGGLQETQYF
>TRBD1|TRBJ2-2|few|TRBV27
TGTGCCAGCAGCCCACAGGGGGTCGGCACCGGGGAGCTGTTTTTT
CASSPQGVGTGELFF
>NA|TRBJ2-3|many|TRBV29-1
TGCAGCGTTGAAGAATTGGCGGAAGGTACTACGCAGTATTTT
CSVEELAEGTTQYF
>TRBD1|TRBJ1-2|NA|TRBV28
TGTGCCAGTAAACAAGCCGGGACAGGGCTCTATGGCTACACCTTC
CASKQAGTGLYGYTF
>NA|TRBJ2-5|few|TRBV5-1
TGCGCCAGCAGCTTTTTACCAGGGGCAGAGACCCAGTACTTC
CASSFLPGAETQYF
>NA|TRBJ2-7|NA|TRBV10-3
TGTGCCATCAGTGCTACCTACGAGCAGTACTTC
CAISATYEQYF
>TRBD2|TRBJ2-1|many|TRBV2
TGTGCCAGCAGTACTAGCGGCGAGCAGTTCTTC
CASSTSGEQFF
>NA|TRBJ1-5|NA|TRBV5-4
TGTGCCAGCAGCTTGGATAGCAATCAGCCCCAGCATTTT
CASSLDSNQPQHF
>NA|TRBJ1-5|many|TRBV10-3
TGTGCCATCAGTTCCAACGATCAGCCCCAGCATTTT
CAISSNDQPQHF
>NA|TRBJ1-2|few|TRBV13
TGTGCCAGCAGCTTAGGACAGGATAACTATGGCTACACCTTC
CASSLGQDNYGYTF
>NA|TRBJ2-1|few|TRBV18
TGTGCCAGCTCACCGGGGTTCCTCAATGAGCAGTTCTTC
CASSPGFLNEQFF
>TRBD1|TRBJ2-1|NA|TRBV6-1
TGTGCCACCAGATGGACAGGGAACAATGAGCAGTTCTTC
CATRWTGNNEQFF
>NA|TRBJ1-2|few|TRBV5-1
TGCGCCAGCAGCTTGGGGACAGACAACTATGGCTACACCTTC
CASSLGTDNYGYTF
>TRBD1|TRBJ1-4|few|TRBV27
TGTGCCAGCACCAACATTCCGGGACAGGGTACGGGTAATGAAAAACTGTTTTTT
CASTNIPGQGTGNEKLFF
>TRBD1|TRBJ1-5|many|TRBV7-8
TGTGCCAGCAGCCCCGACAGGGGGCTACAGCCCCAGCATTTT
CASSPDRGLQPQHF
>NA|TRBJ2-2|NA|TRBV24-1
TGTGCCACCAGCGGGAGTAACACCGGGGAGCTGTTTTTT
CATSGSNTGELFF
>NA|TRBJ2-3|few|TRBV5-1
TGCGCCAGCAGCGACAGGGACTCTGGCACAGATACGCAGTATTTT
CASSDRDSGTDTQYF